This T cell receptor (beta chain) was sequenced during a study of cytomegalovirus exposure and HLA in healthy donors. Study results and limitations: Generally TCR sequences proved uncommon, though certain public TCRs appeared in numerous donors. It was reported that the classifier diagnosed cytomegalovirus status with high specificity and sensitivity in both the original and validation cohorts.

The CDR3 loop spans 14 amino acids. Germline lookup yields CDR1 SGDLS and CDR2 YYNGEE. The germline V and J ends were trimmed by 0 bases and 7 bases, with 11 bases remaining between them. With 60 Vbeta and 13 Jbeta primers, the PCR was carried out. Here immunoSEQ multiplex PCR was the method, and the copy in TCRdb shows in-frame clones only, minus some. The data contain 100,000 or so clones, around 79% of them singletons. Concerning this clone itself: Its antigen is as yet unknown.

This sequence joins TRBV9 and TRBJ2-1; D is ambiguous. This receptor was taken from a woman between 40 and 55 years old in good health and CMV-seronegative. The specimen sequenced was PBMCs. CDR3 in DNA: TGTGCCAGCAGCGTAGAACTTAATCGAAATGAGCAGTTCTTC. The encoded protein is CASSVELNRNEQFF.